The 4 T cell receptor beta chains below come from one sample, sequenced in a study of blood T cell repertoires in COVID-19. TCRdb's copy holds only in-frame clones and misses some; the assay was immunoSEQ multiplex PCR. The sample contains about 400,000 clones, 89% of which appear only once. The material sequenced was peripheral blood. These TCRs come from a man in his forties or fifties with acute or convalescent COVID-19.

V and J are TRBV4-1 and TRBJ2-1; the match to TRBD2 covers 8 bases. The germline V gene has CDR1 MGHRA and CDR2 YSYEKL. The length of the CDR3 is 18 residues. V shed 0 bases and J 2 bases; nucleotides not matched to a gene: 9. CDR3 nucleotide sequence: TGCGCCAGCAGCCAAGAGAAGGAGCGGGAGACCGCCTACAATGAGCAGTTCTTC. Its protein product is CASSQEKERETAYNEQFF.

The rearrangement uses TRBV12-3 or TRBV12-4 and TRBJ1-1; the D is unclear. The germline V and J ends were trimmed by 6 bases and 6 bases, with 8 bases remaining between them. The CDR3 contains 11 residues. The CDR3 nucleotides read TGTGCCAGCAGCCCCATAGCTGAAGCTTTCTTT. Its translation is CASSPIAEAFF.

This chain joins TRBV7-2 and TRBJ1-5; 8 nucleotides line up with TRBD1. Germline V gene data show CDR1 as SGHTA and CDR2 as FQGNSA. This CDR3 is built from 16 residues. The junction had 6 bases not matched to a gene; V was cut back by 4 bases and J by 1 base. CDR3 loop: CASSSMNRGSNQPQHF. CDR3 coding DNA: TGTGCCAGCAGCTCGATGAACAGGGGGAGCAATCAGCCCCAGCATTTT.

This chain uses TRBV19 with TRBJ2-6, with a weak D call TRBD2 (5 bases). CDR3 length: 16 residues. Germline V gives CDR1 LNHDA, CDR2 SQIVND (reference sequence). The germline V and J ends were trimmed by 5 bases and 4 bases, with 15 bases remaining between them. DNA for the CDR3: TGTGCCAGTAGTGGGAGTGGATATTCAGGGGCCAACGTCCTGACTTTC. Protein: CASSGSGYSGANVLTF.